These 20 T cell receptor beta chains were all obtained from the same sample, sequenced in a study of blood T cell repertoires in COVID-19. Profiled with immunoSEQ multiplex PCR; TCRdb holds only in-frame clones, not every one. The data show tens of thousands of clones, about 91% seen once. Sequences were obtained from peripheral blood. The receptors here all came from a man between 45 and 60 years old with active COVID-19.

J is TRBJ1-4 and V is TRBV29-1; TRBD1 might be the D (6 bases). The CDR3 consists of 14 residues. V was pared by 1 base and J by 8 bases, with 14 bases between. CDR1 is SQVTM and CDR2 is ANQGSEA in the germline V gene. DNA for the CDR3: TGCAGCGTTGAAGGATCGACAGGTATCGAAAAACTGTTTTTT. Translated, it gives CSVEGSTGIEKLFF.

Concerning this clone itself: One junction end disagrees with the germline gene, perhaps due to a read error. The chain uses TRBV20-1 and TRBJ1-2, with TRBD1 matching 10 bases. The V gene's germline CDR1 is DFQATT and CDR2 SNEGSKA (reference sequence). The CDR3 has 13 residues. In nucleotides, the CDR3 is TGCAGAGCTAGTGACAGGGGGCCCTATGGCTACACCTTC. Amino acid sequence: CRASDRGPYGYTF.

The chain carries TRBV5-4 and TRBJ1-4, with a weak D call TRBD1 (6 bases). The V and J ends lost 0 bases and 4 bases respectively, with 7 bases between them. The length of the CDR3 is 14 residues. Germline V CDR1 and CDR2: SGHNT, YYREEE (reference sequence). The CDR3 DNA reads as TGTGCCAGCAGCTTGGGGACAGATAATGAAAAACTGTTTTTT. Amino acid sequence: CASSLGTDNEKLFF.

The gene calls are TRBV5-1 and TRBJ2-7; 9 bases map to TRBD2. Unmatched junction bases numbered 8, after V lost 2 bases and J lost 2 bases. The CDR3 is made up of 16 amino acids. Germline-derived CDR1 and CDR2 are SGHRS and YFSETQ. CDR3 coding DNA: TGCGCCAGCAGCTTTTTTGCGGGAGGGATGACCTACGAGCAGTACTTC. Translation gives CASSFFAGGMTYEQYF.

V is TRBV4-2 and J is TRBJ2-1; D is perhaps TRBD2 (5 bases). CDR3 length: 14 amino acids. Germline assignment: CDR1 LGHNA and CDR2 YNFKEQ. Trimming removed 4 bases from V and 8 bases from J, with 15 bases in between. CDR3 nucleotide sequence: TGTGCCAGCAGCCCCGTTGGGAGTGCCGATGAGCAGTTCTTC. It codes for CASSPVGSADEQFF.

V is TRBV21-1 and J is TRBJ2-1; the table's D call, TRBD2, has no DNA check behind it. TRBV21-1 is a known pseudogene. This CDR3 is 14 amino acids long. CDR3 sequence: CASSKMEGSNEQFF. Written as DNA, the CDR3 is TGTGCCAGCAGCAAAATGGAGGGCAGTAATGAGCAGTTCTTC.

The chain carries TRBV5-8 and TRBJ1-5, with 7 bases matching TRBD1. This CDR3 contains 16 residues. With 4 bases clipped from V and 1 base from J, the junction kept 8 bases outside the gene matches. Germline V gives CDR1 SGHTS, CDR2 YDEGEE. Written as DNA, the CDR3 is TGTGCCAGCAGCCCCTGGCTGACAGGGAGCAATCAGCCCCAGCATTTT. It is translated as CASSPWLTGSNQPQHF.

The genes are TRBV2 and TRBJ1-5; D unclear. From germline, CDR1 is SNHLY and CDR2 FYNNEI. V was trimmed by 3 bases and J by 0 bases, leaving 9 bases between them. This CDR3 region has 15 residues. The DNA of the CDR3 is TGTGCCAGCAGTGAGGCGGAGTATAGCAATCAGCCCCAGCATTTT. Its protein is CASSEAEYSNQPQHF.

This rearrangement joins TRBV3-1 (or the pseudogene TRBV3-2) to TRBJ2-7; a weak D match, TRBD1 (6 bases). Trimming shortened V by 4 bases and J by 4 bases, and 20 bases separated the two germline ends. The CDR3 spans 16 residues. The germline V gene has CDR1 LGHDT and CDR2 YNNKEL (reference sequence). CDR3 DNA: TGTGCCAGCAGCCCACGCCCCTGGGGGCCCCTATACGAGCAGTACTTC. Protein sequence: CASSPRPWGPLYEQYF.

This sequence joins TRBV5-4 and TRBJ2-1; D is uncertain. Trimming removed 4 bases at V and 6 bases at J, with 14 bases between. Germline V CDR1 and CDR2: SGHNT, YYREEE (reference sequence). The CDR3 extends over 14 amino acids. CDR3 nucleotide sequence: TGTGCCAGCAGCGACGGGTATGGCGGCAATGAGCAGTTCTTC. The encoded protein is CASSDGYGGNEQFF.

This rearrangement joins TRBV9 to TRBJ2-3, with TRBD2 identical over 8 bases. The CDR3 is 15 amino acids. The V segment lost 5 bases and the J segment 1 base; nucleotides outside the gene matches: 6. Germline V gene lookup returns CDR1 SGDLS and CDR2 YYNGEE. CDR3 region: CASREKTSGTDTQYF. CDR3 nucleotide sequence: TGTGCCAGCAGGGAGAAGACTAGCGGCACAGATACGCAGTATTTT.

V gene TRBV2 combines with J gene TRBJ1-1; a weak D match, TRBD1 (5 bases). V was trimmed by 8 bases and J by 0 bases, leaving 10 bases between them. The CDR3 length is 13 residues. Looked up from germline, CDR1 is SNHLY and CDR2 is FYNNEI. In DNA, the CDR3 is TGTGCCAGCCTGACAGATATGAACACTGAAGCTTTCTTT. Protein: CASLTDMNTEAFF.

The CDR3 sequence: CASGSDSQHNSPLHF. The CDR3 nucleotides read TGTGCTAGTGGCTCCGACAGCCAACATAATTCACCCCTCCACTTT. The chain has TRBV12-5 and TRBJ1-6, with a weak D call TRBD1 (5 bases). This CDR3 spans 15 amino acids. The V gene lost 6 bases and the J gene lost 5 bases, with 14 bases spanning the gap. Germline CDR1 is LGHNT and CDR2 is FRNRAP.

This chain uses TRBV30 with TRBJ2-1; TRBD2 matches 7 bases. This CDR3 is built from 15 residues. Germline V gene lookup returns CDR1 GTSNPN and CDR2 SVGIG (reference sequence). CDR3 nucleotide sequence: TGTTTACCCGGGACTAAGGGCAGCTCCTACAATGAGCAGTTCTTC. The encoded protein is CLPGTKGSSYNEQFF.

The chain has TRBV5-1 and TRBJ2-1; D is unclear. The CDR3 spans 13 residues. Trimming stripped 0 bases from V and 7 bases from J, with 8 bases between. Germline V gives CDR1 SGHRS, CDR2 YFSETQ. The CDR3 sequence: CASSLATTNEQFF. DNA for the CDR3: TGCGCCAGCAGCTTGGCTACTACTAATGAGCAGTTCTTC.

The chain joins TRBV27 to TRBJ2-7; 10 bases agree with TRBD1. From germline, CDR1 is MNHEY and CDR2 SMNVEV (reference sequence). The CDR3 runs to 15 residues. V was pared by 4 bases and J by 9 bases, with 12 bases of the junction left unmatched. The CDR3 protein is CASSSPGTGVPVQYF. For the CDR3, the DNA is TGTGCCAGCAGTTCCCCCGGGACAGGGGTTCCCGTGCAGTACTTC.

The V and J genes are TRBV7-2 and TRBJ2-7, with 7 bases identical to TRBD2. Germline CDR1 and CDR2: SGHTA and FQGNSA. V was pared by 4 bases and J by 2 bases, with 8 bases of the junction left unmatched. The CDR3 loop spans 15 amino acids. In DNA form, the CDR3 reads TGTGCCAGCAGCTGGAGCGGGACTGTGACCTACGAGCAGTACTTC. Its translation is CASSWSGTVTYEQYF. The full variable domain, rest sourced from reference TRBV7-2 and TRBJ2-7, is GAGVSQSPSNKVTEKGKDVELRCDPISGHTALYWYRQSLGQGLEFLIYFQGNSAPDKSGLPSDRFSAERTGGSVSTLTIQRTQQEDSAVYLCASSWSGTVTYEQYFGPGTRLTVT.

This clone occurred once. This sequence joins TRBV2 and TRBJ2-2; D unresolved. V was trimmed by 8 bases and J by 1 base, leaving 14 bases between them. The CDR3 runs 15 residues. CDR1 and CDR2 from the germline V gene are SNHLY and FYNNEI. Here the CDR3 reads CASASGGLNTGELFF. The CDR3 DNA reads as TGTGCCAGCGCGAGTGGCGGCCTGAACACCGGGGAGCTGTTTTTT.

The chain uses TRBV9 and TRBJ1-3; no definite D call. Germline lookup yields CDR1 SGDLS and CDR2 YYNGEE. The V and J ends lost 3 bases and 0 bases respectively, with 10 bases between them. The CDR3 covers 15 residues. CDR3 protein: CASSAPPHSGNTIYF. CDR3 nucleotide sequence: TGTGCCAGCAGCGCCCCCCCCCACTCTGGAAACACCATATATTTT.

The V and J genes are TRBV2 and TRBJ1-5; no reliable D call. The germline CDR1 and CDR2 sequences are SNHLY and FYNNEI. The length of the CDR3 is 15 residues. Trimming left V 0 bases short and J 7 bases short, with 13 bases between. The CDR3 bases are TGTGCCAGCAGTGAAGCGCGAGGGAGTTGGCAGCCCCAGCATTTT. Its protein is CASSEARGSWQPQHF. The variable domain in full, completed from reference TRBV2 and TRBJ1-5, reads EPEVTQTPSHQVTQMGQEVILRCVPISNHLYFYWYRQILGQKVEFLVSFYNNEISEKSEIFDDQFSVERPDGSNFTLKIRSTKLEDSAMYFCASSEARGSWQPQHFGDGTRLSIL.